A selection of T cell receptor beta chains follows, all from one sample in a study of blood T cell repertoires in COVID-19. This table comes from immunoSEQ multiplex PCR, and its TCRdb copy is limited to in-frame clones, with some not included. Of 350,000 to 400,000 clones in the sample, just over 90% were seen once. What was sequenced was PBMCs or T cells enriched from blood (not recorded which). All receptors derive from a woman aged 35 to 49 who had been exposed to COVID-19. The CDR3 runs from the conserved cysteine through the conserved F or W. The D gene is left open where the match is weak. Some rows have no size entry. The others give once, few or many, or a class for an expanded clone.

-,TRBV5-6,-,TRBJ2-3,13,TGTGCCAGCACCCGGCTCGGGGCAGATACGCAGTATTTT,CASTRLGADTQYF
TRBD2,TRBV9,-,TRBJ2-7,15,TGTGCCAGCAGCGCCACTAGCGGGAGTTACAACGAGCAGTACTTC,CASSATSGSYNEQYF
TRBD1,TRBV13,-,TRBJ1-3,21,TGTGCCAGCAGCTTAGGGGAGAGGACAGGGGGTAATTGGTCCACTGGAAACACCATATATTTT,CASSLGERTGGNWSTGNTIYF
TRBD2,TRBV7-3,few,TRBJ2-7,14,TGTGCCAGCAGCCCAACAGGGACTAGCTACGAGCAGTACTTC,CASSPTGTSYEQYF
TRBD1,TRBV7-6,-,TRBJ2-7,14,TGTGCCAGCAGCCGTTCACAGGGGGCGCGTGAGCAGTACTTC,CASSRSQGAREQYF
TRBD2,TRBV10-3,-,TRBJ2-1,15,TGTGCCATCAGTGAGGGGGGGGAGTCCTACAATGAGCAGTTCTTC,CAISEGGESYNEQFF
-,TRBV7-2,-,TRBJ1-2,11,TGTGCCAGCAGCTTAGCTCTTGGCTACACCTTC,CASSLALGYTF
-,TRBV19,-,TRBJ2-5,15,TGTGCCAGTAGTAAGGACAGTTGGTACCAAGAGACCCAGTACTTC,CASSKDSWYQETQYF
TRBD2,TRBV10-1,-,TRBJ2-7,16,TGCGCCAGCAGCGAAGCGACTAGCGGGGTAGCTCGGGGGCAGTACTTC,CASSEATSGVARGQYF
-,TRBV21-1,few,TRBJ1-1,18,TGTGCCAGCAGCAAAGGTTCAGGGCCTTTGATTTTTACTACTGAAGCTTTCTTT,CASSKGSGPLIFTTEAFF
TRBD2,TRBV5-4,once,TRBJ2-1,15,TGTGCCAGCAGCTTCGGACTAGCGGGGTACAATGAGCAGTTCTTC,CASSFGLAGYNEQFF
-,TRBV7-3,-,TRBJ2-2,13,TGTGCCAGCAGCTTAAGACGGGGCGGGGAGCTGTTTTTT,CASSLRRGGELFF
TRBD1,TRBV27,-,TRBJ1-2,15,TGTGCCAGCAGTCCAACTACAGGGGGCCGGTATGGCTACACCTTC,CASSPTTGGRYGYTF
TRBD1,TRBV12-5,-,TRBJ1-2,15,TGTGCTAGTGGTTTGGACGATAATCACAGGGGTGGCTACACCTTC,CASGLDDNHRGGYTF
-,TRBV5-8,-,TRBJ2-2,15,TGTGCCAGCAGCTTGGGTCTCTTCGCGGTCGGGGAGCTGTTTTTT,CASSLGLFAVGELFF
TRBD2,TRBV19,once,TRBJ2-1,15,TGTGCCAGTAGCCACCCGACTAGCGGGAGCGATGAGCAGTTCTTC,CASSHPTSGSDEQFF
-,TRBV21-1,-,TRBJ1-2,19,TGTGCCAGCAGCAAGGTGAAGCAGACAGGGGGGGAGGCTAACTATGGCTACACCTTC,CASSKVKQTGGEANYGYTF
-,TRBV7-7,-,TRBJ1-5,16,TGTGCTAGCAGCTTAGTGTTTGGACAGTGTTATCAGCCCCAGCATTTT,CASSLVFGQCYQPQHF
-,TRBV6-5,-,TRBJ1-2,14,TGTGCCAGCTTATCACCGGGGGGCTTCTATGGCTACACCTTC,CASLSPGGFYGYTF
TRBD1,TRBV7-2,-,TRBJ1-2,16,TGTGCCAGCAGCAAAACAACCGGGACAGGGACCTATGGCTACACCTTC,CASSKTTGTGTYGYTF
-,TRBV12-3/TRBV12-4,-,TRBJ2-3,13,TGTGCCAGCAGTCCTTTAGGGGAAGATACGCAGTATTTT,CASSPLGEDTQYF
-,TRBV21-1,-,TRBJ2-7,14,TGTGCCAGCACGTCACCTGACAGCTTCTACGAGCAGTACTTC,CASTSPDSFYEQYF
-,TRBV27,-,TRBJ2-3,15,TGTGCCAGCAGTTTAGCGAGACTTCGCACAGATACGCAGTATTTT,CASSLARLRTDTQYF
TRBD1,TRBV19,-,TRBJ1-5,14,TGTGCCACCACAGACAGGGTGGGTTCTCAGCCCCAGCATTTT,CATTDRVGSQPQHF
TRBD2,TRBV3-1/TRBV3-2,once,TRBJ2-2,14,TGTGCCCGCCCGGCGGGAGGACCCACCGGGGAGCTGTTTTTT,CARPAGGPTGELFF
-,TRBV5-1,once,TRBJ1-2,13,TGCGCCAGCAGCAGGACAGTGCCGGGTGGCTACACCTTC,CASSRTVPGGYTF
-,TRBV7-2,-,TRBJ2-5,17,TGTGCCAGCAGCTTAGAGGGCAGGCAGCGGAAGGAAGAGACCCAGTACTTC,CASSLEGRQRKEETQYF
-,TRBV12-3/TRBV12-4,once,TRBJ2-3,13,TGTGCCAGCAGTTCGCAAGCGGGAGATACGCAGTATTTT,CASSSQAGDTQYF
-,TRBV19,-,TRBJ1-5,13,TGTGCCAGTACGACAGCTAGCAATCAGCCCCAGCATTTT,CASTTASNQPQHF
TRBD1,TRBV6-5,few,TRBJ1-5,15,TGTGCCAGCGGAGGAGACAGGGAAAACCTTAGGCCCCAGCATTTT,CASGGDRENLRPQHF
-,TRBV19,-,TRBJ1-5,16,TGTGCCAGTAGTCTTCGTCTGTGGGGGCTTGAGGAGCCCCAGCATTTT,CASSLRLWGLEEPQHF
TRBD2,TRBV27,-,TRBJ2-1,13,TGTGCCAGCACGCGGGGGGGGAACAATGAGCAGTTCTTC,CASTRGGNNEQFF
-,TRBV18,-,TRBJ1-3,15,TGTGCCAGCTCACAGGGGCTTGGGTCTGGAAACACCATATATTTT,CASSQGLGSGNTIYF
-,TRBV7-8,-,TRBJ1-6,14,TGTGCCAGCAGCCTCGAAGGACTAAATTCACCCCTCCACTTT,CASSLEGLNSPLHF